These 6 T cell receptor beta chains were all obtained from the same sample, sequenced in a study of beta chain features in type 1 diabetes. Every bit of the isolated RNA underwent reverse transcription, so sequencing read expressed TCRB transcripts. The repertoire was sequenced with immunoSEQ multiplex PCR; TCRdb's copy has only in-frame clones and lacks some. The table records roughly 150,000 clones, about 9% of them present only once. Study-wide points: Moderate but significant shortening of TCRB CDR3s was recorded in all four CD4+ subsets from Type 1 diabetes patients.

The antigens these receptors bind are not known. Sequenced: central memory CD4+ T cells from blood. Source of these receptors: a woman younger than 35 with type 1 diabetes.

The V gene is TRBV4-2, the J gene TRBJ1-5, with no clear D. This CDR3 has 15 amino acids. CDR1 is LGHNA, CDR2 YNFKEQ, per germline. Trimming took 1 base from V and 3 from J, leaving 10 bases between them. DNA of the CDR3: TGTGCCAGCAGCCAAGGAGGAACCGACAATCAGCCCCAGCATTTT. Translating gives CASSQGGTDNQPQHF.

This CDR3 reads CASSYSLGRGSEAFF. The DNA for the CDR3 is TGTGCCAGCAGTTACTCGTTGGGTCGGGGGAGTGAAGCTTTCTTT. The chain recombines TRBV6-5 with TRBJ1-1; D is perhaps TRBD1 (5 bases). The V gene lost 0 bases and the J gene lost 7 bases, with 15 bases spanning the gap. Germline values: CDR1 MNHEY, CDR2 SVGAGI. The CDR3 contains 15 residues.

The CDR3 protein is CASSEHEFGHYEQYF. The CDR3 nucleotides are TGTGCCAGCAGTGAACATGAGTTTGGGCACTACGAGCAGTACTTC. This chain links TRBV6-1 with TRBJ2-7; D unresolved. This CDR3 spans 15 amino acids. Per the germline V gene, CDR1 is MNHNS and CDR2 is SASEGT. V was cut by 2 bases and J by 3 bases, with 14 bases left in between.

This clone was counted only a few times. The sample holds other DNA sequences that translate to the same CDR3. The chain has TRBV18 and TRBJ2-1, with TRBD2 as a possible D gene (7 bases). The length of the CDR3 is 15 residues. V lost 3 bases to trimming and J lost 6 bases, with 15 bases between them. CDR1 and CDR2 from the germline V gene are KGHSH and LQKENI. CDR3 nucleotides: TGTGCCAGCTCACCGGCCTCGGGGGGCGGCAATGAGCAGTTCTTC. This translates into CASSPASGGGNEQFF.

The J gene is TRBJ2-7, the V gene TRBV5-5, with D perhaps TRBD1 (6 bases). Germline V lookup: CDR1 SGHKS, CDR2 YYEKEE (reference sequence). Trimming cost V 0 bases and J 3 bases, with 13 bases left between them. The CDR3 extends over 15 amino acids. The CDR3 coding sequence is TGTGCCAGCAGCTTGGCTTCAGGGGCCAACTACGAGCAGTACTTC. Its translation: CASSLASGANYEQYF.

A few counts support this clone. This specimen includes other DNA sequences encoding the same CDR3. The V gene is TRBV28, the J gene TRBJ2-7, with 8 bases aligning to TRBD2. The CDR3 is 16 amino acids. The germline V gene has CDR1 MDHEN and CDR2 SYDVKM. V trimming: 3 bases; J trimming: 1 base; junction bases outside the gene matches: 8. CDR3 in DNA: TGTGCCAGCAGTTTTAGTCTAGCGGGCCTATCCTACGAGCAGTACTTC. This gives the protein CASSFSLAGLSYEQYF.